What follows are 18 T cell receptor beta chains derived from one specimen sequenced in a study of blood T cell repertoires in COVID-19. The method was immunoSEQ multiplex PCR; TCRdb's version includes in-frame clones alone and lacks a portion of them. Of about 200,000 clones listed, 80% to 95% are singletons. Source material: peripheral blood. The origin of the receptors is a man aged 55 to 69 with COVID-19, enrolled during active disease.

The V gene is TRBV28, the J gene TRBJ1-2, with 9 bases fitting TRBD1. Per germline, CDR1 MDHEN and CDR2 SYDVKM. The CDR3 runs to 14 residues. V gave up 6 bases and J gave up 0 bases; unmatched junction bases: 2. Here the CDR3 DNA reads TGTGCCAGCAGGGGACAGGGCTCTAACTATGGCTACACCTTC. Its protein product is CASRGQGSNYGYTF.

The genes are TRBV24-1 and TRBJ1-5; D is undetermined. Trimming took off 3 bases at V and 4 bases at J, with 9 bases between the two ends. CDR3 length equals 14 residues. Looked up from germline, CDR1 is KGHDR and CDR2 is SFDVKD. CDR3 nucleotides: TGTGCCACCAGTGATCCGCAGACTAATCAGCCCCAGCATTTT. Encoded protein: CATSDPQTNQPQHF.

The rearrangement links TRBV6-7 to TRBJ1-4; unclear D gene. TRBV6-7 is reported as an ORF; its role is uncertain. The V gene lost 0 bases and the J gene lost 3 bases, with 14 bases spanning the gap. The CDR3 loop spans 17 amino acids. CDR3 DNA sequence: TGTGCCAGCAGTTACTCGAACATTCTGGTTTCTAATGAAAAACTGTTTTTT. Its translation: CASSYSNILVSNEKLFF.

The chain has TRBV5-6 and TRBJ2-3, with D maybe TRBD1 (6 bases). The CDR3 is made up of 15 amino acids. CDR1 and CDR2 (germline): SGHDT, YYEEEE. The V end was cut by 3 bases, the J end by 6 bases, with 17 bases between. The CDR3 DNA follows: TGTGCCAGCAGCTCCAGGGACCTCCAGGGGGATACGCAGTATTTT. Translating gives CASSSRDLQGDTQYF.

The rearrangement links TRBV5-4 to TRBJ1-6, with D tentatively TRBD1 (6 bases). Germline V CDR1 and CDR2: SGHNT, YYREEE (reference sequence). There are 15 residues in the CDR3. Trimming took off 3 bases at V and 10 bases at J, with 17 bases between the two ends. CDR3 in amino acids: CASSSDSKRSSPLHF. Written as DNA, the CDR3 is TGTGCCAGCAGCTCGGACAGTAAGAGGAGCTCACCCCTCCACTTT.

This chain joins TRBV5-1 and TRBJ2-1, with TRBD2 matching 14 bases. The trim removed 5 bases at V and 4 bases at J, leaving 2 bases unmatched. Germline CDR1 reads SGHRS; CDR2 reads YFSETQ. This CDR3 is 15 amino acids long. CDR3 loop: CASRTSGGVYNEQFF. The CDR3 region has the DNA TGCGCCAGCAGGACTAGCGGGGGGGTTTACAATGAGCAGTTCTTC.

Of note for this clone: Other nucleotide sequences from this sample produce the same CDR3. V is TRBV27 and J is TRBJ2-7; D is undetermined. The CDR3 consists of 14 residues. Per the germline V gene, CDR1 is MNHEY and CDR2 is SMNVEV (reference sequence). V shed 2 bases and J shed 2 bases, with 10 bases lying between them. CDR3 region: CASSLGTATYEQYF. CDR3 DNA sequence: TGTGCCAGCAGTTTAGGAACAGCCACCTACGAGCAGTACTTC.

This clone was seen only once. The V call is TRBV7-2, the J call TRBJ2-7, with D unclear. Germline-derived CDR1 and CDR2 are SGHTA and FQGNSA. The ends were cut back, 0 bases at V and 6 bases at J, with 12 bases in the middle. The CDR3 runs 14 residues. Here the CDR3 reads CASSLASSPREQYF. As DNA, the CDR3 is TGTGCCAGCAGCTTAGCGAGTAGTCCGCGCGAGCAGTACTTC. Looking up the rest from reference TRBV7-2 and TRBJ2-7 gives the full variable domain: GAGVSQSPSNKVTEKGKDVELRCDPISGHTALYWYRQSLGQGLEFLIYFQGNSAPDKSGLPSDRFSAERTGGSVSTLTIQRTQQEDSAVYLCASSLASSPREQYFGPGTRLTVT.

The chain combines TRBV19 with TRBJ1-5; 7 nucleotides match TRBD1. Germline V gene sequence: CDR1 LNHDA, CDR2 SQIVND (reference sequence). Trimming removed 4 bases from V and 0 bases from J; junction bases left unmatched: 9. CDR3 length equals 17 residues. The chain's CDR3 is CASSNGKGAFSNQPQHF. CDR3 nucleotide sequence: TGTGCCAGTAGTAACGGAAAGGGGGCATTTAGCAATCAGCCCCAGCATTTT.

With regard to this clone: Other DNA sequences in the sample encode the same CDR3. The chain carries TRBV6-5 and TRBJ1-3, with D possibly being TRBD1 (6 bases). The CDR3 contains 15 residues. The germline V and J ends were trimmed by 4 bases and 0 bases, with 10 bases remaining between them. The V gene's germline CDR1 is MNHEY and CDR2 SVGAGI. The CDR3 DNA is TGTGCCAGCAGTTCGGACAGATACTCTGGAAACACCATATATTTT. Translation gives CASSSDRYSGNTIYF.

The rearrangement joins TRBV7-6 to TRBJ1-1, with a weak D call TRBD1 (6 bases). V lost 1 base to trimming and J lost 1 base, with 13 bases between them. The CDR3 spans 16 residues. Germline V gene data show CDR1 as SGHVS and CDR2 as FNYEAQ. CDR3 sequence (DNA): TGTGCCAGCAGCTTAGGACCTCGGGGGGCGAACACTGAAGCTTTCTTT. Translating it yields CASSLGPRGANTEAFF. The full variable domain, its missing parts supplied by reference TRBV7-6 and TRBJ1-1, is GAGVSQSPRYKVTKRGQDVALRCDPISGHVSLYWYRQALGQGPEFLTYFNYEAQQDKSGLPNDRFSAERPEGSISTLTIQRTEQRDSAMYRCASSLGPRGANTEAFFGQGTRLTVV.

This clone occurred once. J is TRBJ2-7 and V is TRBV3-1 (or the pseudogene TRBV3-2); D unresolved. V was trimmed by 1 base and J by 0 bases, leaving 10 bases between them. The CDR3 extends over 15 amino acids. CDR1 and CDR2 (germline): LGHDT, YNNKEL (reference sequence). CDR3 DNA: TGTGCCAGCAGCCAAGGGCCAACCATCTCCTACGAGCAGTACTTC. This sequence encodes CASSQGPTISYEQYF.

CDR3: CASLGQTPIPPYGYTF. CDR3 bases: TGTGCCAGCCTGGGACAGACCCCCATTCCTCCCTATGGCTACACCTTC. The J gene is TRBJ1-2, the V gene TRBV28; 7 positions match TRBD1. The germline CDR1 and CDR2 sequences are MDHEN and SYDVKM. This CDR3 is built from 16 residues. V was clipped by 8 bases and J by 4 bases; unmatched bases: 16.

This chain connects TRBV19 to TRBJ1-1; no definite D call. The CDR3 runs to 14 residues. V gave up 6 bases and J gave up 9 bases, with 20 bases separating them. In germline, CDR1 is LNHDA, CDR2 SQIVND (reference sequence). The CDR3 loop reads CASRKPGDISQAFF. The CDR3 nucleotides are TGTGCCAGTAGGAAACCGGGAGACATATCACAAGCTTTCTTT.

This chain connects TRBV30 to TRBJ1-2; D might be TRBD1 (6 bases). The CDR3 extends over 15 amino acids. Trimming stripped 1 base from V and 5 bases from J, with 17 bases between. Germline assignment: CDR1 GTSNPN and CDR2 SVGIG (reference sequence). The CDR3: CAWSGGPQGRYGYTF. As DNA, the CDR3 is TGTGCCTGGAGTGGGGGCCCACAGGGTAGATATGGCTACACCTTC.

The DNA of the CDR3 is TGTGCCAGCAGCCACGAGAGCTATGGCTACACCTTC. Its protein is CASSHESYGYTF. The chain couples TRBV5-5 to TRBJ1-2; D unclear. Germline V lookup: CDR1 SGHKS, CDR2 YYEKEE (reference sequence). V was shortened by 4 bases and J by 4 bases, with 8 bases between the two germline ends. CDR3 length equals 12 residues.

The DNA for the CDR3 is TGTGCCAGCAGCGCGGGACAGGGAAACCCGCAGTACTTC. Its protein is CASSAGQGNPQYF. The chain links TRBV6-5 to TRBJ2-7; 9 positions agree with TRBD1. CDR3 length equals 13 residues. Germline-derived CDR1 and CDR2 are MNHEY and SVGAGI. The V segment lost 6 bases and the J segment 9 bases; nucleotides outside the gene matches: 9.

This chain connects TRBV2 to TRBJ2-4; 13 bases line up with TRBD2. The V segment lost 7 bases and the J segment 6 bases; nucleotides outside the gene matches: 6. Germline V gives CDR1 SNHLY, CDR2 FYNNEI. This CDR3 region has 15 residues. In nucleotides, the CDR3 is TGTGCCAGCAAGGGGGGACTAGCGGGACTAAACATTCAGTACTTC. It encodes CASKGGLAGLNIQYF.